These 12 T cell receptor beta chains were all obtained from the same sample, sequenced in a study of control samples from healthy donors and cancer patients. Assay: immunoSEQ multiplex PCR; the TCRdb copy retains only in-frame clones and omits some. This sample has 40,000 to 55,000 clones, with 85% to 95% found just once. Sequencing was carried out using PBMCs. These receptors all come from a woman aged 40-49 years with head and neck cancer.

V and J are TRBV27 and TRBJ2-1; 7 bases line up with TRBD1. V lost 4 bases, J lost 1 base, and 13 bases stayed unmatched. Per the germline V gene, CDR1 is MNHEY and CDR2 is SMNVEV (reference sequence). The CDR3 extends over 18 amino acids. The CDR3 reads CASSSSLTGTASYNEQFF. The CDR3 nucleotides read TGTGCCAGCAGTTCCTCTCTAACCGGGACAGCTTCCTACAATGAGCAGTTCTTC.

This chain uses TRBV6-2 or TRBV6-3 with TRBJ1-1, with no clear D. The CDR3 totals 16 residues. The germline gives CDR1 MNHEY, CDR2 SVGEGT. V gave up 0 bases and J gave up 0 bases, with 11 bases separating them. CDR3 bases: TGTGCCAGCAGTTACTCGTATCAGAACATGAACACTGAAGCTTTCTTT. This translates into CASSYSYQNMNTEAFF.

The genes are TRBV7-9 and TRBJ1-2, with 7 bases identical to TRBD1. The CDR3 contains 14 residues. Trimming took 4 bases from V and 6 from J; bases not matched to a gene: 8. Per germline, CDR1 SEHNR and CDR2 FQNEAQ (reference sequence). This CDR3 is CASSSENRGDGYTF. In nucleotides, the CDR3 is TGTGCCAGCAGCTCCGAGAACAGGGGAGATGGCTACACCTTC.

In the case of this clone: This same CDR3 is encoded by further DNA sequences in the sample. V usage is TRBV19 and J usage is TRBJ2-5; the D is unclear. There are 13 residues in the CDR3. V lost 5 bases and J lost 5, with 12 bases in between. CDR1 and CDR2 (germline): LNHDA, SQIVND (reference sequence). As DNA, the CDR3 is TGTGCCAGTAGTCCCCTCCTCCAGGAGACCCAGTACTTC. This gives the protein CASSPLLQETQYF. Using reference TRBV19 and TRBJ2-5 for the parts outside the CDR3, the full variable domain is DGGITQSPKYLFRKEGQNVTLSCEQNLNHDAMYWYRQDPGQGLRLIYYSQIVNDFQKGDIAEGYSVSREKKESFPLTVTSAQKNPTAFYLCASSPLLQETQYFGPGTRLLVL.

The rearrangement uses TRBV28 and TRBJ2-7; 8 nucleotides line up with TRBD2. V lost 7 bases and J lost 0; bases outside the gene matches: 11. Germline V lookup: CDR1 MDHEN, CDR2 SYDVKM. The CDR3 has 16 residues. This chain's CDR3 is CASKRVTSGRSYEQYF. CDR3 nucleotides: TGTGCCAGCAAGAGGGTCACTAGCGGCCGCTCCTACGAGCAGTACTTC.

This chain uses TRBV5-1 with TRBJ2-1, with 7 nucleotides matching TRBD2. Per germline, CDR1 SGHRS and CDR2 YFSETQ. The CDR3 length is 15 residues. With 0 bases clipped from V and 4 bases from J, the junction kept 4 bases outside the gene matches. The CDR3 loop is CASSLVASGYNEQFF. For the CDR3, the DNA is TGCGCCAGCAGCTTGGTTGCTAGCGGATACAATGAGCAGTTCTTC.

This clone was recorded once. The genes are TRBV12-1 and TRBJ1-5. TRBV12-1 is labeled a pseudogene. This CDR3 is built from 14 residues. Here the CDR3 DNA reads TGTGCCAGCAGCCTCATGGACTCGGGCCAGCCCCAGCATTTT. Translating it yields CASSLMDSGQPQHF.

The CDR3 coding sequence is TGCGCCAGCAGCACCCGGGAGGGAGGCTACACCTTC. Protein: CASSTREGGYTF. This chain uses TRBV5-1 with TRBJ1-2; D unclear. V was pared by 4 bases and J by 8 bases, with 12 bases between. The CDR3 loop spans 12 amino acids. Germline values: CDR1 SGHRS, CDR2 YFSETQ.

Here the CDR3 reads CASSLRDTNEKLFF. As DNA, the CDR3 is TGTGCCAGCAGTTTACGGGATACTAATGAAAAACTGTTTTTT. The chain combines TRBV28 with TRBJ1-4; D gene unclear. This CDR3 comprises 14 residues. The V end lost 2 bases, the J end lost 2 bases, and 6 bases lay between the germline ends. Germline V gives CDR1 MDHEN, CDR2 SYDVKM.

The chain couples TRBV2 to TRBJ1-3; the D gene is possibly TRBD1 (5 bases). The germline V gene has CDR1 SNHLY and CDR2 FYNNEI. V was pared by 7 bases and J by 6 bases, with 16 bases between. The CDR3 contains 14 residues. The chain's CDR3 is CASKPGPRENTIYF. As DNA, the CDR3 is TGTGCCAGCAAACCGGGACCCCGAGAAAACACCATATATTTT.

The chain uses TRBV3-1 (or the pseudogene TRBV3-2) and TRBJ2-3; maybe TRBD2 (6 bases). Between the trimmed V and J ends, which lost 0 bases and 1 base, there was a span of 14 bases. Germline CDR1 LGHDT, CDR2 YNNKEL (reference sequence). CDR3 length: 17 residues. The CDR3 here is CASSQDWAASGTDTQYF. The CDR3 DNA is TGTGCCAGCAGCCAAGATTGGGCAGCTAGCGGCACAGATACGCAGTATTTT.

The CDR3 sequence: CASSPQLRHRNTEAFF. In nucleotides, the CDR3 is TGTGCCAGCAGCCCCCAGCTGAGACACCGGAACACTGAAGCTTTCTTT. The chain has TRBV9 and TRBJ1-1; the D is unclear. The CDR3 has 16 residues. Germline CDR1 is SGDLS and CDR2 is YYNGEE. Trimming took off 4 bases at V and 1 base at J, with 17 bases between the two ends.